This T cell receptor beta chain was retrieved from a study of T cells in narcolepsy. Broader study findings: Reportedly, autoreactive clonotypes were serially detected in patients' blood but not controls'. HCRT-specific and TRIB2-specific autoreactive clonotypes appeared among same-patient CSF and blood CD4+ clonotypes.

About this clone: Its matching antigen is unknown.

Clones were sequenced by immunoSEQ multiplex PCR, and TCRdb holds only the in-frame ones, with some missing. The table has under 35,000 clones, under 85% seen once; the top ten hold roughly 0.7%. Germline V gene lookup returns CDR1 SGDLS and CDR2 YYNGEE. The CDR3 is made up of 15 amino acids. V was cut by 5 bases and J by 8 bases, with 17 bases left in between. This TCR derives from a human donor in good health. The chain links TRBV9 to TRBJ1-6; D might be TRBD1 (6 bases). The sample consisted of memory (CD45RA-) CD4+ T cells from blood. This CDR3 is CASSTNLRGDSPLHF. The DNA of the CDR3 is TGTGCCAGCAGTACTAACTTGAGGGGGGATTCACCCCTCCACTTT.